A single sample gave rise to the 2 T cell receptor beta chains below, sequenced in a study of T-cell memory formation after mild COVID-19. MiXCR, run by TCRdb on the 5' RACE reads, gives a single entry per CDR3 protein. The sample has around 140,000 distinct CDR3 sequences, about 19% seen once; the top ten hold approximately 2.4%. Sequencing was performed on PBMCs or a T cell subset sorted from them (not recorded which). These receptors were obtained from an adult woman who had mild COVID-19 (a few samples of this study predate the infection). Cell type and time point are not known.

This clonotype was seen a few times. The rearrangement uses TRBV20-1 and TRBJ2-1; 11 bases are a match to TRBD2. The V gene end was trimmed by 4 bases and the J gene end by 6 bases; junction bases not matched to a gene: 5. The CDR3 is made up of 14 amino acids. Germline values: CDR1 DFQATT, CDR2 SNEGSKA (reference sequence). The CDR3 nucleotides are TGCAGTGCTATCCTAGCGGGAGGCCCCAATGAGCAGTTCTTC. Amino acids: CSAILAGGPNEQFF.

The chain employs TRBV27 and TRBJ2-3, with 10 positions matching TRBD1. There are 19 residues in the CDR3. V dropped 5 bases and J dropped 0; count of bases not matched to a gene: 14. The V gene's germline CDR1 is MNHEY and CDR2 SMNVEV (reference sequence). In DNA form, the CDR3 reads TGTGCCAGCAGTCCCCGTAGGCCCGGGACAGGGGCTAGCACAGATACGCAGTATTTT. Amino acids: CASSPRRPGTGASTDTQYF.